This T cell receptor beta chain comes out of a study of CD8 T cells in Susac syndrome. Reverse transcription of about 0.45 to 1 ug RNA was performed with random hexamers. TCRdb reanalysed the immunoSEQ multiplex PCR reads using MiXCR and keeps one entry per CDR3 protein. The data contain about 130,000 distinct CDR3 sequences, roughly 94% of them singletons. Germline CDR1 MGHRA, CDR2 YSYEKL. The CDR3 has 17 residues. V dropped 3 bases and J dropped 0 bases, with 18 bases sitting between them. This TCR derives from a human donor with Susac syndrome. The rearrangement joins TRBV4-1 to TRBJ2-7, with D possibly matching TRBD2 (6 bases). Specimen: CD8+ T cells from PBMCs. The CDR3 bases are TGCGCCAGCAGCCAGGACCTAGCGCTGATCCCCTCCTACGAGCAGTACTTC. It specifies CASSQDLALIPSYEQYF.